Each of the 15 T cell receptor beta chains below was sequenced from the same sample in a study of blood T cell repertoires in COVID-19. The data were produced by immunoSEQ multiplex PCR, yet TCRdb's version contains in-frame clones alone and is incomplete. Of 120,000 to 150,000 clones in the sample, roughly three quarters were seen once. The sequenced sample consisted of peripheral blood. These receptors were obtained from a man aged 55 to 70 with acute or convalescent COVID-19.

This clone showed up many times. The rearrangement links TRBV18 to TRBJ2-7, with 10 bases that match TRBD2. There are 16 residues in the CDR3. Trimming took 2 bases from V and 6 from J; bases not matched to a gene: 10. Germline CDR1 KGHSH, CDR2 LQKENI. This CDR3 is CASSPSAAGGRGEQYF. As DNA, the CDR3 is TGTGCCAGCTCACCATCGGCAGCGGGAGGGCGTGGCGAGCAGTACTTC.

The chain couples TRBV5-6 to TRBJ2-3, with D perhaps TRBD2 (6 bases). V lost 4 bases, J lost 5 bases, and 23 bases lay in between. The CDR3 totals 17 residues. CDR1 is SGHDT and CDR2 is YYEEEE in the germline V gene. CDR3 DNA sequence: TGTGCCAGCAGCAATTGGGGAGGTAGCGGCAGAGAAGATACGCAGTATTTT. It is translated as CASSNWGGSGREDTQYF.

This chain connects TRBV30 to TRBJ1-4; unclear D gene. V was shortened by 3 bases and J by 15 bases, with 17 bases between the two germline ends. Germline assignment: CDR1 GTSNPN and CDR2 SVGIG (reference sequence). The CDR3 spans 12 residues. CDR3 loop: CAWRNQVKRMFF. The CDR3 DNA is TGTGCCTGGAGGAACCAGGTGAAAAGGATGTTTTTT.

This clone appeared once. The chain employs TRBV5-1 and TRBJ2-3; 14 nucleotides match TRBD2. Per germline, CDR1 SGHRS and CDR2 YFSETQ. The CDR3 spans 18 residues. Trimming at V came to 3 bases and at J to 3 bases, leaving 9 bases not matched to a gene. In DNA, the CDR3 is TGCGCCAGCAGCTCCGGGACTAGCGGGAGTATAAGAACAGATACGCAGTATTTT. It encodes CASSSGTSGSIRTDTQYF.

The gene calls are TRBV6-5 and TRBJ1-6; no clear D. Germline V gene lookup returns CDR1 MNHEY and CDR2 SVGAGI. Trimming removed 7 bases at V and 9 bases at J, with 13 bases between. This CDR3 is built from 13 residues. CDR3 in DNA: TGTGCCAGCACCCAGACGGGTACTTCACCCCTCCACTTT. Translating gives CASTQTGTSPLHF.

V and J are TRBV4-1 and TRBJ1-6; 9 positions agree with TRBD1. Germline CDR1 MGHRA, CDR2 YSYEKL. This CDR3 region has 16 residues. V lost 2 bases, J lost 7 bases, and 6 bases stayed unmatched. In nucleotides, the CDR3 is TGCGCCAGCAGCCAACGATTACAGGGGGCGAATTCACCCCTCCACTTT. The encoded protein is CASSQRLQGANSPLHF.

The gene calls are TRBV18 and TRBJ2-7, with a possible D match to TRBD1 (6 bases). The CDR3 has 15 residues. Trimming shortened V by 3 bases and J by 6 bases, and 18 bases separated the two germline ends. The germline V gene has CDR1 KGHSH and CDR2 LQKENI. CDR3 protein: CASSPYTGTGAEQYF. The CDR3, as DNA: TGTGCCAGCTCACCGTACACAGGGACGGGCGCCGAGCAGTACTTC.

This sequence joins TRBV28 and TRBJ1-1, with a weak D call TRBD1 (5 bases). Trimming shortened V by 4 bases and J by 1 base, and 10 bases separated the two germline ends. Germline V lookup: CDR1 MDHEN, CDR2 SYDVKM. This CDR3 is 14 amino acids long. The CDR3 here is CASSSGGGNTEAFF. Written as DNA, the CDR3 is TGTGCCAGCAGTTCCGGCGGGGGGAACACTGAAGCTTTCTTT. The variable domain in full, completed from reference TRBV28 and TRBJ1-1, reads DVKVTQSSRYLVKRTGEKVFLECVQDMDHENMFWYRQDPGLGLRLIYFSYDVKMKEKGDIPEGYSVSREKKERFSLILESASTNQTSMYLCASSSGGGNTEAFFGQGTRLTVV.

This sequence joins TRBV5-5 and TRBJ2-1; the D is unclear. This CDR3 contains 16 residues. Trimming removed 0 bases at V and 5 bases at J, with 15 bases between. Germline CDR1 and CDR2: SGHKS and YYEKEE (reference sequence). Here the CDR3 reads CASSLGRVRYDNEQFF. The DNA of the CDR3 is TGTGCCAGCAGCTTGGGACGGGTACGCTACGACAATGAGCAGTTCTTC.

The rearrangement links TRBV5-8 to TRBJ2-4; D is possibly TRBD2 (6 bases). Germline loops: CDR1 SGHTS, CDR2 YDEGEE. V was shortened by 1 base and J by 8 bases, with 13 bases between the two germline ends. This CDR3 contains 14 residues. CDR3 coding DNA: TGTGCCAGCAGCTTGTTCGGGAGCATGGACATTCAGTACTTC. This gives the protein CASSLFGSMDIQYF.

Comment on this clone: This CDR3 is also generated by other DNA sequences in the sample. CDR3 bases: TGCAGCGTTGATGGCGGAGGGGAAGCTTTCTTT. Translated: CSVDGGGEAFF. This chain connects TRBV29-1 to TRBJ1-1; D unclear. Germline loops: CDR1 SQVTM, CDR2 ANQGSEA. Between the trimmed V and J ends, which lost 3 bases and 8 bases, there was a span of 10 bases. This CDR3 is 11 amino acids long. Based on the CDR3 plus reference TRBV29-1 and TRBJ1-1, the full variable domain is SAVISQKPSRDICQRGTSLTIQCQVDSQVTMMFWYRQQPGQSLTLIATANQGSEATYESGFVIDKFPISRPNLTFSTLTVSNMSPEDSSIYLCSVDGGGEAFFGQGTRLTVV.

The chain uses TRBV6-5 and TRBJ2-1, with 13 bases fitting TRBD2. Germline assignment: CDR1 MNHEY and CDR2 SVGAGI. This CDR3 has 13 residues. Germline trimming cut 10 bases from V and 6 bases from J; bases unmatched to any gene: 3. The CDR3 sequence: CATTSGRANEQFF. In DNA form, the CDR3 reads TGTGCCACAACTAGCGGGAGGGCCAATGAGCAGTTCTTC.

This rearrangement joins TRBV18 to TRBJ2-5, with D possibly being TRBD2 (6 bases). This CDR3 comprises 13 residues. Germline values: CDR1 KGHSH, CDR2 LQKENI. The V end lost 10 bases, the J end lost 1 base, and 13 bases lay between the germline ends. The CDR3 DNA follows: TGTGCCACCCGGAGCGGGCCCCAAGAGACCCAGTACTTC. Protein sequence: CATRSGPQETQYF.

The chain employs TRBV11-2 and TRBJ2-5; D perhaps matches TRBD2 (6 bases). The germline CDR1 and CDR2 sequences are SGHAT and FQNNGV. The V gene lost 4 bases and the J gene lost 0 bases, with 15 bases spanning the gap. The CDR3 covers 16 residues. As DNA, the CDR3 is TGTGCCAGCAGCTCCCGGGGTATAGCGGACCAAGAGACCCAGTACTTC. Its translation: CASSSRGIADQETQYF.

The chain uses TRBV11-2 and TRBJ2-5, with a possible D match to TRBD1 (6 bases). Trimming took 2 bases from V and 5 from J, leaving 9 bases between them. CDR1 SGHAT and CDR2 FQNNGV come from the germline V gene. This CDR3 spans 13 amino acids. CDR3 DNA sequence: TGTGCCAGCAGCTTAAACAGGGAGGAGACCCAGTACTTC. Translating it yields CASSLNREETQYF.